Listed below are T cell receptor beta chains from one sample, sequenced in a study of T cell responses to AZD1222 COVID-19 vaccine. TCRdb's table, derived via immunoSEQ multiplex PCR, lists solely in-frame clones and lacks some. The sample holds tens of thousands of clones, 85% to 90% seen once. This sample comprised peripheral blood, obtained on day 0 of MenACWY control vaccination. These receptors were collected from an adult in good health. The CDR3 runs from the conserved cysteine through the conserved F or W. A D gene is named only where the DNA matches it firmly. Clone size is not always given. Where it is, it says once, few, many or a class for expanded clones.

cdr3_nt cdr3_aa d_call j_call v_call clone_size cdr3_length
TGTGCCAGCAGCCGAACAGGGTACGAGCAGTACTTC CASSRTGYEQYF . TRBJ2-7 TRBV28 . 12
TGTGCCAGCAGCTTAAGGGGGACAGGGAGCAGGCCAGATACGCAGTATTTT CASSLRGTGSRPDTQYF TRBD1 TRBJ2-3 TRBV11-3 . 17
TGTGCCAGCAGTGAAGCAAGACAGGCGCCCTATGGCTACACCTTC CASSEARQAPYGYTF . TRBJ1-2 TRBV6-1 . 15
TGTGCCAGCTCACCTGATCCAGGAATGCGGTCACCCCTCCACTTT CASSPDPGMRSPLHF . TRBJ1-6 TRBV18 once 15
TGTGCCAGCAGCTCCTCCGGGCTAAACATTCAGTACTTC CASSSSGLNIQYF . TRBJ2-4 TRBV7-2 . 13
TGCAGCGCAGACAGCCCCGCTAACTATGGCTACACCTTC CSADSPANYGYTF . TRBJ1-2 TRBV29-1 . 13
TGCGCCAGCAGCCGGGATAGACAGGGGGATCAGCCCCAGCATTTT CASSRDRQGDQPQHF TRBD1 TRBJ1-5 TRBV4-3 . 15
TGTGCCAGCAGTGAGGATAGGGGAAATCAGCCCCAGCATTTT CASSEDRGNQPQHF . TRBJ1-5 TRBV6-1 . 14
TGTGCCAGCAGCCAAGGTGCCTCACTTCATGGCTACACCTTC CASSQGASLHGYTF . TRBJ1-2 TRBV3-1/TRBV3-2 . 14
TGTGCCAGCAGGGAGACAGGGGAGGCCACTGAAGCTTTCTTT CASRETGEATEAFF TRBD1 TRBJ1-1 TRBV6-5 . 14
TGTGCCAGTAGTATTAGCGGTGGCTCTGGAAGGTACGAGCAGTACTTC CASSISGGSGRYEQYF . TRBJ2-7 TRBV19 . 16
TGCGCCAGCAGCCCGACCGGGCAGGGGAGTCTTAGAGGCTACACCTTC CASSPTGQGSLRGYTF . TRBJ1-2 TRBV4-1 . 16
TGTGCCACCAGCAGAGATGGATCTCTTAGACAGGCCCCCTATGGCTACACCTTC CATSRDGSLRQAPYGYTF . TRBJ1-2 TRBV15 . 18
TGTGCCAGCAGCCCCGATCAGGGGGTAGAAAAACTGTTTTTT CASSPDQGVEKLFF TRBD1 TRBJ1-4 TRBV3-1/TRBV3-2 . 14
TGTGCCAGTAGTTCACAGGGGTCCCAAGAGACCCAGTACTTC CASSSQGSQETQYF TRBD1 TRBJ2-5 TRBV19 . 14
TGTGCCAGCAGTGACTCGATGAAGGGGGCAGGAAACACCATATATTTT CASSDSMKGAGNTIYF TRBD1 TRBJ1-3 TRBV6-4 . 16
TGTGCCAGCAGGAGGGGACAGAGAAACAATCAGCCCCAGCATTTT CASRRGQRNNQPQHF TRBD1 TRBJ1-5 TRBV2 once 15
TGCGCCAGCAGCTTGGAAGTCGGGAACACTGAAGCTTTCTTT CASSLEVGNTEAFF . TRBJ1-1 TRBV5-1 . 14
TGTGCCAGCATGCCCGGGACAAATAATTCACCCCTCCACTTT CASMPGTNNSPLHF . TRBJ1-6 TRBV2 . 14
TGTGCCAGCAGTCGGGACATCAAAAATTCACCCCTCCACTTT CASSRDIKNSPLHF . TRBJ1-6 TRBV6-2/TRBV6-3 . 14
TGCAGCGTTGAGCTCCGAGACAATGAGCAGTTCTTC CSVELRDNEQFF . TRBJ2-1 TRBV29-1 many 12
TGTGCCAGCATGAGGGGCTTGCCGTTTAATCAGCCCCAGCATTTT CASMRGLPFNQPQHF . TRBJ1-5 TRBV2 . 15
TGTGCCAGCACAATAGAGGAGTGGTACATTGAAGCTTTCTTT CASTIEEWYIEAFF . TRBJ1-1 TRBV6-5 once 14
TGTGCCTGGAGTTCCTACCTTCAGGAGAACACTGAAGCTTTCTTT CAWSSYLQENTEAFF . TRBJ1-1 TRBV30 once 15
TGTGCCTGGAGTGGCCGGGTAGTTAGCTCTGGAAACACCATATATTTT CAWSGRVVSSGNTIYF . TRBJ1-3 TRBV30 few 16
TGTGCCAGCTCACAGACTCCGGGACAGGGAGGGGAAAAACTGTTTTTT CASSQTPGQGGEKLFF TRBD1 TRBJ1-4 TRBV18 . 16
TGTGCCATCAGTGATGGTCAGGGGTATCAGCCCCAGCATTTT CAISDGQGYQPQHF . TRBJ1-5 TRBV10-3 . 14
TGTGCCAGCAGCCCGGGGAATAATTCACCCCTCCACTTT CASSPGNNSPLHF . TRBJ1-6 TRBV5-4 few 13
TGCAGTGCTAGAGTCGGAGAGACCCAGTACTTC CSARVGETQYF . TRBJ2-5 TRBV20-1 once 11
TGCGCCAGCAGCCCCGGGACAGGGATATACGAGCAGTACTTC CASSPGTGIYEQYF TRBD1 TRBJ2-7 TRBV5-1 few 14
TGTGCCAGCAGCCCACAGGGACCGAACTATGGCTACACCTTC CASSPQGPNYGYTF . TRBJ1-2 TRBV7-2 . 14
TGTGCCAGCAGCGCCTCGACAGGGGGCTTCAATCAGCCCCAGCATTTT CASSASTGGFNQPQHF TRBD1 TRBJ1-5 TRBV9 . 16
TGCGCCAGCAGCTCTTCAGAGGACAACACTGAAGCTTTCTTT CASSSSEDNTEAFF . TRBJ1-1 TRBV5-1 . 14
TGTGCCAGCAGGCGGACAGCAGCCTACGAGCAGTACTTC CASRRTAAYEQYF . TRBJ2-7 TRBV2 . 13
TGTGCCAGCAGCCGGAATGGACAGGGGGGCGATGGCTACACCTTC CASSRNGQGGDGYTF TRBD1 TRBJ1-2 TRBV6-5 . 15
TGTGCCAGCAGTTTATCGATTTTATCAGGTTCTAACTATGGCTACACCTTC CASSLSILSGSNYGYTF . TRBJ1-2 TRBV27 . 17
TGTGCCAGCAGCCTCACCCCTAATGAAAAACTGTTTTTT CASSLTPNEKLFF . TRBJ1-4 TRBV4-2 . 13
TGTGCCAGCTCACCATTCCTCCTAGCGGGGAACACAGATACGCAGTATTTT CASSPFLLAGNTDTQYF TRBD2 TRBJ2-3 TRBV18 . 17
TGCGCCAGCAGCTTGGAGAGCTCCTATAATTCACCCCTCCACTTT CASSLESSYNSPLHF . TRBJ1-6 TRBV5-1 . 15
TGTGCCGGACAGGGGGTTGACGAGCAGTACTTC CAGQGVDEQYF TRBD1 TRBJ2-7 TRBV7-9 . 11
TGTGCCAGCAGCCAAGAATTAACAGGCCATAATTCACCCCTCCACTTT CASSQELTGHNSPLHF . TRBJ1-6 TRBV4-2 . 16
TGTGCCAGCAGTTTGGGTCAGGGGAGCCACGAGCAGTACTTC CASSLGQGSHEQYF . TRBJ2-7 TRBV11-2 . 14
TGCGCCAGCAGCCAACCTTGGACAAGACAGGGGAACACTGAAGCTTTCTTT CASSQPWTRQGNTEAFF TRBD1 TRBJ1-1 TRBV4-1 . 17
TGTGCCAGCAGCTTGAGGGGGAACACTGAAGCTTTCTTT CASSLRGNTEAFF . TRBJ1-1 TRBV7-2 . 13
TGTGCCAGCAGTTTCAGTGGGGGTTGGTCTGAAGCTTTCTTT CASSFSGGWSEAFF . TRBJ1-1 TRBV3-1/TRBV3-2 . 14
TGTGCCAGCAGCTATAGCGGGGGGGCCGGAGATACGCAGTATTTT CASSYSGGAGDTQYF TRBD2 TRBJ2-3 TRBV5-6 . 15
TGTGCCATCAGTGTAGATGCAGACAGCTATGGCTACACCTTC CAISVDADSYGYTF . TRBJ1-2 TRBV10-3 once 14
TGTGCCAGCAGTCACGACAGGGATGGGACTGAAGCTTTCTTT CASSHDRDGTEAFF TRBD1 TRBJ1-1 TRBV6-5 . 14
TGTGCCAGCACCCCGACAGGGTCCTATGGCTACACCTTC CASTPTGSYGYTF TRBD1 TRBJ1-2 TRBV6-2/TRBV6-3 . 13
TGCGCCAGCAGCTTGGATGGGGGTAGCAATCAGCCCCAGCATTTT CASSLDGGSNQPQHF . TRBJ1-5 TRBV5-1 . 15
TGTGCCAGCGGGGACAGGGTTAGAGCTTTCTTT CASGDRVRAFF TRBD1 TRBJ1-1 TRBV2 . 11